The following is a T cell receptor beta chain sequence with its context. With V trimmed by 6 bases and J by 3 bases, 7 bases remained unmatched. The CDR3 totals 14 residues. The germline V gene encodes CDR1 LNHDA and CDR2 SQIVND (reference sequence). The sample belongs to a study of blood T cell repertoires in COVID-19. Overall study: Spain, Italy and the United States supplied samples that represented acute and convalescent COVID-19. Sources were T cells, B-cell-depleted T cells, or PBMCs; the material itself was cDNA or gDNA.

As handled by the study authors: Researchers report that nucleated cell counts were estimated from reference gene primer amplification. Using immunoSEQ multiplex PCR, the repertoire was profiled, and TCRdb retains in-frame clones only, with some absent. V and J calls and clone size are those listed in that table; D and trimming were worked out from the DNA. The repertoire consists of about 52,000 clones, with over 75% occurring once and the leading ten covering 6.9%. The TCR originated in an older man with active COVID-19. This chain uses TRBV19 with TRBJ2-7, with TRBD2 identical over 8 bases. Sequenced material: peripheral blood. CDR3 amino acids: CASSLGTSVYEQYF. In DNA, the CDR3 is TGTGCCAGTAGCCTCGGGACTAGTGTCTACGAGCAGTACTTC.